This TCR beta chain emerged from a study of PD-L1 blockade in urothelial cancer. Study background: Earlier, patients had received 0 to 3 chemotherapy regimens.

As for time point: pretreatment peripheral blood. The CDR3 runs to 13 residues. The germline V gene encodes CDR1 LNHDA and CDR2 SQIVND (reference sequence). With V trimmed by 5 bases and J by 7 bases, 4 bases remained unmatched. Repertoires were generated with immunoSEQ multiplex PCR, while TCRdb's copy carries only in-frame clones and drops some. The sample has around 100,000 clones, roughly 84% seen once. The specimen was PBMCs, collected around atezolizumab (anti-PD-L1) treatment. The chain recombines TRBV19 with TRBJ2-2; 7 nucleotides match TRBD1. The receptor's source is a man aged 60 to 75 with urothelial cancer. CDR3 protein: CASSVTGYGELFF. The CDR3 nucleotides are TGTGCCAGTAGTGTGACAGGGTACGGGGAGCTGTTTTTT.